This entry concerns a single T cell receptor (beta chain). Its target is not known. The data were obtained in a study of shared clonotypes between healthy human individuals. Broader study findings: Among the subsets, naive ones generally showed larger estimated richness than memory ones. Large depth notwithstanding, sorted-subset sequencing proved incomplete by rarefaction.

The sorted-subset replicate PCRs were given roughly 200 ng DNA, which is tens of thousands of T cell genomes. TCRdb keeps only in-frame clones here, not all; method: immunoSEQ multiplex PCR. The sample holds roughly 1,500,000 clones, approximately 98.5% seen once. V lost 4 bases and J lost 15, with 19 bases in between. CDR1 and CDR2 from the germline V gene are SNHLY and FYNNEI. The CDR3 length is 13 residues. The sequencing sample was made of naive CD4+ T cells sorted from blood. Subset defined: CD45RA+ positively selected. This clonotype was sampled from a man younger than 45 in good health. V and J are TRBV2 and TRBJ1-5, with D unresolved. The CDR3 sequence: CASSGLLGPRRHF. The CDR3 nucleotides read TGTGCCAGCAGTGGCCTTCTGGGCCCCCGGAGGCATTTT.